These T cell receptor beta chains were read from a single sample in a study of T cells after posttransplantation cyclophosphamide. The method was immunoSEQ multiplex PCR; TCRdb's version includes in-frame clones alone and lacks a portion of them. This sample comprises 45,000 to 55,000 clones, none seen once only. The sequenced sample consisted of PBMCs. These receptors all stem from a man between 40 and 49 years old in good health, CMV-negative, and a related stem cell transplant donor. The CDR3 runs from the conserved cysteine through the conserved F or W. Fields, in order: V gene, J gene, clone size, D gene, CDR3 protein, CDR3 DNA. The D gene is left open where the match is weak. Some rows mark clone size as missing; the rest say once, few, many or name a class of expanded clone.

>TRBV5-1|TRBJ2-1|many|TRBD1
CASSLGQGAYNEQFF
TGCGCCAGCAGCCTCGGACAGGGGGCCTACAATGAGCAGTTCTTC
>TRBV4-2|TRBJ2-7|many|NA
CASSQDPGLASYEQYF
TGTGCCAGCAGCCAAGATCCGGGGCTAGCGTCTTACGAGCAGTACTTC
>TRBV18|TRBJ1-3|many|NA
CASSPPTANSGNTIYF
TGTGCCAGCTCACCACCGACAGCTAACTCTGGAAACACCATATATTTT
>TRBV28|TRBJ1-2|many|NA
CASSLLGGPMGGYTF
TGTGCCAGCAGTTTATTAGGAGGGCCGATGGGAGGCTACACCTTC
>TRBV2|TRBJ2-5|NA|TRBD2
CASSYRGEETQYF
TGTGCCAGCAGTTATCGGGGGGAAGAGACCCAGTACTTC
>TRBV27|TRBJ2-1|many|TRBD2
CASKPGLAGYNEQFF
TGTGCCAGCAAACCTGGACTAGCGGGTTACAATGAGCAGTTCTTC
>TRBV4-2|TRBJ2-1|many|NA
CASSRSSYNEQFF
TGTGCCAGCAGCCGGAGCTCCTACAATGAGCAGTTCTTC
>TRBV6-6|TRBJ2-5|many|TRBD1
CASRGQGRETQYF
TGTGCCAGCCGGGGACAGGGACGCGAGACCCAGTACTTC
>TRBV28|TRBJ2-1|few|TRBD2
CASSLRLTSGGGREQLF
TGTGCCAGCAGTCTCCGACTGACTAGCGGGGGGGGTCGGGAGCAGCTCTTC
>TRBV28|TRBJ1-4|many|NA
CASSSGRAVATNEKLFF
TGTGCCAGCAGTTCGGGCAGGGCGGTGGCAACTAATGAAAAACTGTTTTTT
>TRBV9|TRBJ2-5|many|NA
CASSVAGPEVGETQYF
TGTGCCAGCAGCGTAGCGGGTCCGGAGGTTGGAGAGACCCAGTACTTC
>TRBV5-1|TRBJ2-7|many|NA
CASSLVFGGSGEQYF
TGCGCCAGCAGCTTGGTTTTTGGGGGGTCGGGCGAGCAGTACTTC
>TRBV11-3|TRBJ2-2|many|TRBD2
CASSSRLASGELFF
TGTGCCAGCAGCTCCAGACTAGCGTCCGGGGAGCTGTTTTTT
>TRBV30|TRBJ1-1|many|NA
CAWSEVGLWRAEAFF
TGTGCCTGGAGTGAGGTAGGACTCTGGAGGGCTGAAGCTTTCTTT
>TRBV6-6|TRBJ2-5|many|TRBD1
CAISRTGDAQVAQYF
TGTGCCATCTCAAGGACAGGGGACGCCCAAGTAGCCCAGTACTTC
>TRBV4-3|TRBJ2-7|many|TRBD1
CASSQGTGTGAYEQYF
TGCGCCAGCAGCCAAGGCACCGGGACAGGAGCTTACGAGCAGTACTTC
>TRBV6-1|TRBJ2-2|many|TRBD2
CASSDGLAGGLGELFF
TGTGCCAGCAGTGATGGACTAGCGGGAGGTCTAGGGGAGCTGTTTTTT
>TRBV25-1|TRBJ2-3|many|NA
CASSESPSTDTQYF
TGTGCCAGCAGTGAATCTCCTAGCACAGATACGCAGTATTTT
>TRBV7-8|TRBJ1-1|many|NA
CASSPTGQRGTEAFF
TGTGCCAGCAGCCCAACGGGTCAACGGGGGACTGAAGCTTTCTTT
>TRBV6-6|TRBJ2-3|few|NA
CASSPEAGTDTQYF
TGTGCCAGCAGCCCTGAGGCGGGAACAGATACGCAGTATTTT
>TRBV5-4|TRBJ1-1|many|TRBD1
CASSLDRGHTEAFF
TGTGCCAGCAGCTTGGACAGGGGGCACACTGAAGCTTTCTTT
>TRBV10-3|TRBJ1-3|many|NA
CAIQRGSSGNTIYF
TGTGCCATCCAGCGGGGGAGCTCTGGAAACACCATATATTTT
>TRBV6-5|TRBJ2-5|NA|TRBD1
CAISRTGDAQVAQYF
TGTGCCATCTCAAGGACAGGGGACGCCCAAGTAGCCCAGTACTTC
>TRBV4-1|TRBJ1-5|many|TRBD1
CASSRQGKNQPQHF
TGCGCCAGCAGCCGACAGGGGAAAAATCAGCCCCAGCATTTT
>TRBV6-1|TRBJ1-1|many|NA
CASSVGGKSEAFF
TGTGCCAGCAGTGTCGGGGGGAAGTCTGAAGCTTTCTTT
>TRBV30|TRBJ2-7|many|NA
CAWRGAEQYF
TGTGCCTGGAGGGGGGCCGAGCAGTACTTC
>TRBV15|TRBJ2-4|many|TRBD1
CATSRDPGTVSLAKNIQYF
TGTGCCACCAGCAGAGATCCAGGGACAGTAAGTCTAGCCAAAAACATTCAGTACTTC
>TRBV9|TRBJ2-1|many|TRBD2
CASSGGGTSVYNEQFF
TGTGCCAGCAGCGGTGGGGGGACTAGCGTTTACAATGAGCAGTTCTTC
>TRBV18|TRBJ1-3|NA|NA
CASSPFGGRSGNTIYF
TGTGCCAGCTCACCATTTGGCGGTCGCTCTGGAAACACCATATATTTT
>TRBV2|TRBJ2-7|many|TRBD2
CASSGTSSYEQYF
TGTGCCAGCAGCGGGACTAGCAGCTACGAGCAGTACTTC
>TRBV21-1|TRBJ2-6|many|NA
CASTHGLNSGANVLTF
TGTGCCAGCACCCATGGGCTGAACTCTGGGGCCAACGTCCTGACTTTC
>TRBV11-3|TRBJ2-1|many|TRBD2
CASSRRVAGNHEQFF
TGTGCCAGCAGCCGCCGGGTAGCGGGAAACCATGAGCAGTTCTTC
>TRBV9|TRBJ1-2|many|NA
CASSGEGYSHGYTF
TGTGCCAGCAGTGGGGAGGGATATTCTCACGGCTACACCTTC
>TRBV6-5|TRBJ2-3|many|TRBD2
CASRREGGQDTQYF
TGTGCCAGCAGGCGGGAGGGCGGGCAGGATACGCAGTATTTT
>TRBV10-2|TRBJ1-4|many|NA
CASGQSNEKLFF
TGCGCCAGCGGACAGAGTAATGAAAAACTGTTTTTT
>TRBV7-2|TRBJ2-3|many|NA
CASSPRFDYTDTQYF
TGTGCCAGCAGCCCCCGTTTTGACTACACAGATACGCAGTATTTT
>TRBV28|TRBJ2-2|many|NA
CASSLWAAENTGELFF
TGTGCCAGCAGTCTCTGGGCAGCAGAGAACACCGGGGAGCTGTTTTTT
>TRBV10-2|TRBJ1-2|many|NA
CASSEAEANYGYTF
TGCGCCAGCAGTGAAGCCGAGGCTAACTATGGCTACACCTTC
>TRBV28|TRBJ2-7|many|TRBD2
CATFPPVAGVTYEQYF
TGTGCCACTTTCCCCCCCGTGGCGGGAGTAACATACGAGCAGTACTTC
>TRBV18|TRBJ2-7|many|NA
CASSPPGVSYEQYF
TGTGCCAGCTCACCACCGGGAGTCTCCTACGAGCAGTACTTC
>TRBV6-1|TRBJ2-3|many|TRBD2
CASITGTRADTQYF
TGTGCCAGCATCACCGGGACTAGAGCAGATACGCAGTATTTT
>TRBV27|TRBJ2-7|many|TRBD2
CASAGASGRIEQYF
TGTGCCAGCGCCGGGGCAAGCGGGAGAATCGAGCAGTACTTC
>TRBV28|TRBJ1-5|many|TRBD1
CASSPWTGQGNQPQHF
TGTGCCAGCAGTCCGTGGACAGGGCAAGGCAATCAGCCCCAGCATTTT
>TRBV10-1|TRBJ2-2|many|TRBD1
CATEYRGDTGELFF
TGCGCCACCGAGTACAGGGGTGACACCGGGGAGCTGTTTTTT
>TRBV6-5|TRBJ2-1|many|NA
CASSLGLSSYNEQFF
TGTGCCAGCAGCCTGGGACTCAGCTCCTACAATGAGCAGTTCTTC
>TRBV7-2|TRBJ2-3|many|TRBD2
CASSLVGGRFTDTQYF
TGTGCCAGCAGCTTAGTAGGCGGGAGGTTTACAGATACGCAGTATTTT
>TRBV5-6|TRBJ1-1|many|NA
CASSPSPPGVGSGTEAFF
TGTGCCAGCAGTCCCAGCCCCCCGGGCGTAGGATCGGGGACTGAAGCTTTCTTT